Listed below are T cell receptor beta chains from one sample, sequenced in a study of cytomegalovirus exposure and HLA in healthy donors. Clones were sequenced by immunoSEQ multiplex PCR, and TCRdb holds only the in-frame ones, with some missing. The table has fewer than 200,000 clones, around 85% seen once. The sample comprised PBMCs. The receptors originated from a male donor in good health and CMV-seronegative. Both conserved end residues are part of each CDR3. Fields, in order: clone size, D gene, V gene, CDR3 length, J gene, CDR3 protein, CDR3 DNA. A D gene is named only where the DNA matches it firmly. Part of the rows lack a size; the others show once, few, many or a class for expanded clones.

few	.	TRBV7-2	13	TRBJ2-7	CASSTQTRYEQYF	TGTGCCAGCAGCACCCAGACGAGGTACGAGCAGTACTTC
few	.	TRBV6-1	14	TRBJ1-1	CASKEGGERTEAFF	TGTGCCAGCAAAGAAGGGGGGGAGAGGACTGAAGCTTTCTTT
few	TRBD1	TRBV6-1	15	TRBJ1-1	CASRWEEGAGTEAFF	TGTGCCAGCAGGTGGGAGGAGGGGGCCGGGACTGAAGCTTTCTTT
few	TRBD2	TRBV5-1	15	TRBJ2-7	CASSLGGGGLYEQYF	TGCGCCAGCAGCCTTGGGGGGGGTGGCCTCTACGAGCAGTACTTC
.	.	TRBV25-1	15	TRBJ1-5	CASSESLYSNQPQHF	TGTGCCAGCAGTGAGTCACTGTATAGCAATCAGCCCCAGCATTTT
.	TRBD2	TRBV30	16	TRBJ2-5	CAWSEKRGGYQETQYF	TGTGCCTGGAGTGAGAAGCGGGGGGGCTACCAAGAGACCCAGTACTTC
few	TRBD1	TRBV9	12	TRBJ2-7	CASSVGQGEQYF	TGTGCCAGCAGCGTAGGACAGGGAGAGCAGTACTTC
.	.	TRBV5-1	15	TRBJ1-5	CASSLAGYSNQPQHF	TGCGCCAGCAGCTTGGCGGGTTATAGCAATCAGCCCCAGCATTTT
.	.	TRBV6-1	15	TRBJ2-1	CASSQTGTVLNEQFF	TGTGCCAGCAGTCAGACCGGGACTGTTTTGAATGAGCAGTTCTTC
.	.	TRBV19	16	TRBJ1-1	CASGFGGGKVNTEAFF	TGTGCCAGCGGGTTCGGGGGAGGAAAGGTGAACACTGAAGCTTTCTTT
.	.	TRBV4-1	15	TRBJ1-5	CASSYRVWGNQPQHF	TGCGCCAGCAGCTACAGGGTCTGGGGCAATCAGCCCCAGCATTTT
.	.	TRBV19	14	TRBJ2-5	CASSMAGSQETQYF	TGTGCCAGTAGTATGGCCGGGAGCCAAGAGACCCAGTACTTC
.	TRBD1	TRBV7-2	15	TRBJ1-2	CASSLIPDRAAGYTF	TGTGCCAGCAGCCTGATCCCTGACAGGGCGGCTGGCTACACCTTC
.	TRBD1	TRBV5-4	16	TRBJ1-2	CASSEPGQGADYGYTF	TGTGCCAGCAGCGAACCCGGACAGGGGGCGGACTATGGCTACACCTTC
.	.	TRBV6-1	13	TRBJ1-2	CASSELANYGYTF	TGTGCCAGCAGTGAACTAGCTAACTATGGCTACACCTTC
.	TRBD2	TRBV2	14	TRBJ2-3	CATKPGLATDTQYF	TGTGCCACCAAACCGGGACTAGCTACAGATACGCAGTATTTT
.	.	TRBV7-2	14	TRBJ2-2	CASSYQGSTGELFF	TGTGCCAGCAGCTACCAGGGGTCCACCGGGGAGCTGTTTTTT
.	TRBD1	TRBV30	13	TRBJ1-6	CAWGGTANSPLHF	TGTGCCTGGGGCGGGACAGCAAATTCACCCCTCCACTTT
.	TRBD2	TRBV25-1	14	TRBJ2-1	CASSVVLAGGPQFF	TGTGCCAGCAGTGTCGTACTAGCGGGGGGGCCGCAGTTCTTC
.	TRBD1	TRBV29-1	13	TRBJ1-6	CSVGQGLNSPLHF	TGCAGCGTTGGACAGGGACTTAATTCACCCCTCCACTTT
.	TRBD1	TRBV7-9	18	TRBJ2-6	CASSPRQGEASGANVLTF	TGTGCCAGCAGCCCTAGACAGGGGGAGGCCTCTGGGGCCAACGTCCTGACTTTC
.	.	TRBV6-6	15	TRBJ1-5	CASSYTGRSNQPQHF	TGTGCCAGCAGTTATACCGGGAGATCCAATCAGCCCCAGCATTTT
.	TRBD1	TRBV15	15	TRBJ1-4	CATSSFDRGGEKLFF	TGTGCCACCAGCAGCTTCGACAGGGGCGGCGAAAAACTGTTTTTT
.	TRBD1	TRBV5-1	14	TRBJ1-5	CASSTGTENQPQHF	TGCGCCAGCAGCACCGGGACAGAGAATCAGCCCCAGCATTTT
.	.	TRBV2	15	TRBJ1-5	CASSPRGIGNQPQHF	TGTGCCAGCAGCCCCCGGGGGATTGGCAATCAGCCCCAGCATTTT
.	TRBD1	TRBV6-5	13	TRBJ2-1	CASSWTGENEQFF	TGTGCCAGCAGTTGGACAGGAGAAAATGAGCAGTTCTTC
.	.	TRBV5-1	14	TRBJ2-3	CASSLVQGPDTQYF	TGCGCCAGCAGCTTGGTTCAGGGTCCAGATACGCAGTATTTT
.	.	TRBV6-1	11	TRBJ2-5	CASRGRTKQYF	TGTGCCAGCAGGGGCAGGACAAAGCAGTACTTC
.	.	TRBV7-2	18	TRBJ2-5	CASSLESGLGGARLTQYF	TGTGCCAGCAGCTTAGAGTCCGGATTGGGGGGGGCCCGATTGACCCAGTACTTC
.	TRBD1	TRBV7-9	17	TRBJ1-2	CASSLAPPGTANYGYTF	TGTGCCAGCAGCTTAGCTCCCCCAGGGACAGCTAACTATGGCTACACCTTC
.	TRBD1	TRBV4-1	17	TRBJ2-7	CASSQDGSRTGAYEQYF	TGCGCCAGCAGCCAAGACGGTTCCCGGACAGGGGCCTACGAGCAGTACTTC
.	TRBD1	TRBV7-8	13	TRBJ2-4	CASSLWGQGPLDF	TGTGCCAGCAGCTTATGGGGACAGGGTCCTTTGGACTTC
.	.	TRBV6-5	11	TRBJ2-5	CASSSRETQYF	TGTGCCAGCAGTAGTAGAGAGACCCAGTACTTC
once	.	TRBV27	15	TRBJ1-5	CASSFSQAGNQPQHF	TGTGCCAGCAGTTTCTCACAGGCGGGCAATCAGCCCCAGCATTTT
.	.	TRBV5-1	13	TRBJ1-6	CASSFGRLGSLHF	TGCGCCAGCAGCTTCGGGAGGTTGGGTTCCCTCCACTTT
.	.	TRBV6-6	12	TRBJ1-3	CATSSGGNTIYF	TGTGCCACTTCCTCCGGGGGAAACACCATATATTTT
few	TRBD1	TRBV6-5	14	TRBJ1-1	CASSRGTGNTEAFF	TGTGCCAGCAGTAGAGGGACAGGAAACACTGAAGCTTTCTTT
once	.	TRBV19	15	TRBJ2-1	CASSITDYVYNEQFF	TGTGCCAGTAGTATAACAGACTACGTTTACAATGAGCAGTTCTTC
once	TRBD2	TRBV29-1	14	TRBJ2-1	CSGGASGAYNEQFF	TGCAGCGGGGGCGCTAGCGGGGCCTACAATGAGCAGTTCTTC
.	TRBD1	TRBV2	14	TRBJ1-1	CASRDRDRDTEAFF	TGTGCCAGCAGAGACAGGGACAGGGACACTGAAGCTTTCTTT
.	.	TRBV5-8	16	TRBJ1-1	CASSLRAGRGNTEAFF	TGTGCCAGCAGCCTTCGGGCGGGTCGCGGGAACACTGAAGCTTTCTTT
.	.	TRBV7-9	15	TRBJ2-1	CASSPRGGPYNEQFF	TGTGCCAGCAGCCCTAGGGGGGGACCATACAATGAGCAGTTCTTC